The clone carrying this T cell receptor (beta chain) has only one observation. TCRdb keeps only in-frame clones here, not all; method: immunoSEQ multiplex PCR. The sample has 300,000 to 350,000 clones, about 90% seen once. The data derive from a study of blood T cell repertoires in COVID-19. Background on the study: Collection of acute and convalescent COVID-19 samples took place in the United States, Italy and Spain. From T cells, B-cell-depleted T cells, or PBMCs came the material, which was cDNA or gDNA.

The origin of this receptor is a man between 18 and 35 years old with active or convalescent COVID-19. The specimen was peripheral blood.

As DNA, the CDR3 is TGTGCCAGCAGTTTATATCTGGGGGCTGTCACTGAAGCTTTCTTT. Protein: CASSLYLGAVTEAFF. This rearrangement joins TRBV28 to TRBJ1-1; D is possibly TRBD1 (6 bases). The CDR3 runs 15 residues. V dropped 1 base and J dropped 4 bases, with 13 bases sitting between them. From germline, CDR1 is MDHEN and CDR2 SYDVKM.